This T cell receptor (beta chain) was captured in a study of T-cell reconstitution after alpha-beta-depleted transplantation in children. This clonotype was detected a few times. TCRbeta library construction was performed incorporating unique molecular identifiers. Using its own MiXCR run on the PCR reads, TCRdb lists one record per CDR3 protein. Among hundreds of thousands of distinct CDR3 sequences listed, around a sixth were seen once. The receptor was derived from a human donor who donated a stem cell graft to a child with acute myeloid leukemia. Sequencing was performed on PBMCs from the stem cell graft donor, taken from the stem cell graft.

For the CDR3, the DNA is TGTGCCAGCTCACCACCTGGGGGATACTATGGCTACACCTTC. Amino acids: CASSPPGGYYGYTF. V usage is TRBV18 and J usage is TRBJ1-2; TRBD1 is a possible D gene (5 bases). This CDR3 has 14 residues. V shed 0 bases and J shed 3 bases, with 8 bases lying between them. Germline assignment: CDR1 KGHSH and CDR2 LQKENI.